This entry lists 28 T cell receptor beta chains sequenced from one sample in a study of T cell responses to AZD1222 COVID-19 vaccine. Clones were sequenced by immunoSEQ multiplex PCR, and TCRdb holds only the in-frame ones, with some missing. The data contain 110,000 to 150,000 clones, more than 80% of them seen just once; the ten biggest clones take up roughly 1.7%. Sequencing used peripheral blood, obtained on day 0 of AZD1222 vaccination. These receptors were obtained from an adult in good health.

A remark on this clone: Other nucleotide sequences from this sample produce the same CDR3. CDR3 nucleotides: TGTGCCAGCAGCCCAAGCATGAACACTGAAGCTTTCTTT. Encoded protein: CASSPSMNTEAFF. This chain links TRBV14 with TRBJ1-1, with D uncertain. CDR1 is SGHDN and CDR2 is FVKESK in the germline V gene. There are 13 residues in the CDR3. V was clipped by 4 bases and J by 0 bases, with 6 bases between them.

The chain uses TRBV2 and TRBJ1-5; TRBD1 matches at 11 bases. The ends lost 3 bases at V and 6 bases at J; junction bases unmatched: 13. The CDR3 has 18 amino acids. Germline CDR1 SNHLY, CDR2 FYNNEI. The CDR3 DNA sequence: TGTGCCAGCAGTGACGGACAGGGGACAGGGGGAAGGCGTCAGCCCCAGCATTTT. It codes for CASSDGQGTGGRRQPQHF.

This clone was seen once. This chain joins TRBV7-6 and TRBJ1-4; 8 bases map to TRBD1. The CDR3 is 15 amino acids. V lost 6 bases to trimming and J lost 3 bases; unmatched junction nucleotides: 6. Per germline, CDR1 SGHVS and CDR2 FNYEAQ. DNA of the CDR3: TGTGCCAGCAGGCCACAGGGGGGATCTAATGAAAAACTGTTTTTT. Encoded protein: CASRPQGGSNEKLFF. Filled out from reference TRBV7-6 and TRBJ1-4, the complete variable domain reads GAGVSQSPRYKVTKRGQDVALRCDPISGHVSLYWYRQALGQGPEFLTYFNYEAQQDKSGLPNDRFSAERPEGSISTLTIQRTEQRDSAMYRCASRPQGGSNEKLFFGSGTQLSVL.

The V and J genes are TRBV19 and TRBJ1-1; 9 bases fit TRBD1. The germline gives CDR1 LNHDA, CDR2 SQIVND (reference sequence). CDR3 size: 13 residues. The J segment lost 7 bases and the V segment lost 6 bases, leaving 6 bases of the junction unmatched. This CDR3 reads CASRLDRGNEAFF. The CDR3 nucleotides are TGTGCCAGTAGATTGGACAGGGGCAATGAAGCTTTCTTT.

This clone was counted a single time. The chain carries TRBV2 and TRBJ1-1, with 9 bases matching TRBD1. The CDR3 has 16 amino acids. V was clipped by 5 bases and J by 0 bases; unmatched bases: 7. CDR1 is SNHLY, CDR2 FYNNEI, per germline. CDR3 region: CASSPLTGGMNTEAFF. In DNA form, the CDR3 reads TGTGCCAGCAGTCCCCTGACAGGGGGTATGAACACTGAAGCTTTCTTT.

The J gene is TRBJ1-1, the V gene TRBV28, with TRBD1 matching over 7 bases. With 4 bases clipped from V and 6 bases from J, the junction kept 11 bases outside the gene matches. CDR1 and CDR2 (germline): MDHEN, SYDVKM. The CDR3 totals 15 residues. The CDR3 loop reads CASSYPRQGVPEAFF. The CDR3 DNA is TGTGCCAGCAGTTACCCTCGACAGGGAGTCCCTGAAGCTTTCTTT.

This rearrangement joins TRBV19 to TRBJ2-3, with D possibly called TRBD1 or TRBD2 (5 bases each). This CDR3 has 15 amino acids. Germline CDR1 and CDR2: LNHDA and SQIVND (reference sequence). V shed 4 bases and J shed 0 bases, with 11 bases lying between them. The CDR3: CASSTGRSSTDTQYF. In DNA, the CDR3 is TGTGCCAGTAGTACGGGACGGTCTAGCACAGATACGCAGTATTTT.

The V and J genes are TRBV2 and TRBJ1-1, with 8 bases fitting TRBD1. V lost 5 bases to trimming and J lost 1 base; unmatched junction nucleotides: 3. CDR1 and CDR2 (germline): SNHLY, FYNNEI. This CDR3 has 14 residues. CDR3 in amino acids: CASSKGQGNTEAFF. CDR3 coding DNA: TGTGCCAGCAGTAAAGGACAGGGGAACACTGAAGCTTTCTTT. The variable domain in full, with the rest retrieved from reference TRBV2 and TRBJ1-1, is EPEVTQTPSHQVTQMGQEVILRCVPISNHLYFYWYRQILGQKVEFLVSFYNNEISEKSEIFDDQFSVERPDGSNFTLKIRSTKLEDSAMYFCASSKGQGNTEAFFGQGTRLTVV.

This sequence joins TRBV4-1 and TRBJ2-7; tentative D call: TRBD1 (5 bases). V dropped 8 bases and J dropped 0 bases, with 14 bases sitting between them. The CDR3 contains 14 residues. In germline, CDR1 is MGHRA, CDR2 YSYEKL. DNA of the CDR3: TGCGCCAGCTCCATGACAGTGGGCTCCTACGAGCAGTACTTC. Its protein product is CASSMTVGSYEQYF.

The chain is built from TRBV5-1 and TRBJ2-3, with D unclear. The CDR3 contains 14 residues. The germline V and J ends were trimmed by 0 bases and 1 base, with 6 bases remaining between them. Germline loops: CDR1 SGHRS, CDR2 YFSETQ. Here the CDR3 reads CASSLVGRTDTQYF. CDR3 in DNA: TGCGCCAGCAGCTTGGTTGGCCGCACAGATACGCAGTATTTT.

This sequence joins TRBV10-3 and TRBJ1-1; D gene ambiguous. V dropped 3 bases and J dropped 6 bases, with 14 bases sitting between them. The CDR3 totals 14 residues. Germline loops: CDR1 ENHRY, CDR2 SYGVKD. CDR3: CAISEIGISAEAFF. The CDR3 region has the DNA TGTGCCATCAGTGAAATAGGGATATCGGCTGAAGCTTTCTTT.

The V gene is TRBV6-1, the J gene TRBJ2-1; the match to TRBD2 covers 9 bases. The CDR3 spans 15 residues. The germline V gene encodes CDR1 MNHNS and CDR2 SASEGT. J lost 7 bases, V lost 2 bases, and 6 bases had no gene match. In DNA form, the CDR3 reads TGTGCCAGCAGTGAACCAGCTAGCGGGACAAATGAGCAGTTCTTC. This sequence encodes CASSEPASGTNEQFF.

The gene calls are TRBV28 and TRBJ2-7, with D unresolved. The CDR3 covers 14 residues. The germline gives CDR1 MDHEN, CDR2 SYDVKM. V lost 6 bases to trimming and J lost 2 bases, with 14 bases between them. The CDR3 DNA follows: TGTGCCAGCAGATCGGTGGGCCAGACCTACGAGCAGTACTTC. Amino acid sequence: CASRSVGQTYEQYF.

To note about this clone: Other DNA sequences of this sample code for an identical CDR3. CDR3 in DNA: TGCGCCAGCAGCTCTGGGACAGGGCGAGAGACCCAGTACTTC. Protein product: CASSSGTGRETQYF. The rearrangement links TRBV5-1 to TRBJ2-5; 9 bases match TRBD1. The V and J ends lost 3 bases and 4 bases, in that order; junction bases with no gene match: 4. Germline values: CDR1 SGHRS, CDR2 YFSETQ. This CDR3 has 14 residues.

This clone was counted a single time. The chain uses TRBV5-1 and TRBJ1-2; D is perhaps TRBD1 (5 bases). The germline V gene encodes CDR1 SGHRS and CDR2 YFSETQ. V lost 0 bases, J lost 0 bases, and 12 bases lay in between. The CDR3 extends over 16 amino acids. The CDR3 DNA reads TGCGCCAGCAGCTTGGCGAGGGGCACTGCTAACTATGGCTACACCTTC. Its protein product is CASSLARGTANYGYTF.

As concerns this clone: A junction end diverges from the germline sequence, so it may reflect a read error. The chain recombines TRBV7-7 with TRBJ2-3; possible D gene TRBD1, 5 bases. The CDR3 runs to 15 residues. Germline V gene sequence: CDR1 SSHAT, CDR2 FNYEAQ (reference sequence). CDR3 coding DNA: TGTGCTAGCAGCCCTGGCAGGGTCAGCACAGATACGCAGTATTTT. Translated: CASSPGRVSTDTQYF.

J is TRBJ1-1 and V is TRBV5-6, with D perhaps matching TRBD1 (6 bases). This CDR3 region has 13 residues. Germline V gene sequence: CDR1 SGHDT, CDR2 YYEEEE. V was clipped by 0 bases and J by 4 bases, with 7 bases between them. CDR3 in amino acids: CASSLDRATEAFF. The DNA for the CDR3 is TGTGCCAGCAGCTTGGACAGGGCCACTGAAGCTTTCTTT.

J is TRBJ2-1 and V is TRBV3-1 (or the pseudogene TRBV3-2); TRBD2 is a possible D gene (5 bases). Germline CDR1 reads LGHDT; CDR2 reads YNNKEL (reference sequence). Trimming cost V 1 base and J 10 bases, with 17 bases left between them. CDR3 length: 15 amino acids. The CDR3, as DNA: TGTGCCAGCAGCCAAGGAGGGAGCGCCGGAGAAGAGCAGTTCTTC. It is translated as CASSQGGSAGEEQFF.

In nucleotides, the CDR3 is TGTGCCAGCAGCTTGGGTCCTAGCGGGAGAGGTGGGGCGGGGGAGACCCAGTACTTC. Amino acid sequence: CASSLGPSGRGGAGETQYF. This rearrangement joins TRBV5-4 to TRBJ2-5; TRBD2 aligns across 10 bases. CDR3 size: 19 residues. V lost 0 bases to trimming and J lost 5 bases; unmatched junction nucleotides: 16. CDR1 SGHNT and CDR2 YYREEE come from the germline V gene (reference sequence).

This clone has a single count. The chain combines TRBV7-9 with TRBJ2-3, with unresolved D. In germline, CDR1 is SEHNR, CDR2 FQNEAQ (reference sequence). The CDR3 consists of 13 residues. V shed 7 bases and J shed 0 bases, with 8 bases lying between them. CDR3 sequence: CASNKASTDTQYF. CDR3 in DNA: TGTGCCAGCAATAAAGCAAGCACAGATACGCAGTATTTT.

V usage is TRBV6-4 and J usage is TRBJ1-1, with TRBD1 identical over 9 bases. CDR3 length: 15 amino acids. Germline V gives CDR1 MRHNA, CDR2 SNTAGT. With 8 bases clipped from V and 1 base from J, the junction kept 8 bases outside the gene matches. CDR3 residues: CASRTGTGRNTEAFF. The CDR3 DNA is TGTGCCAGCCGCACCGGGACAGGGAGGAACACTGAAGCTTTCTTT.

The chain employs TRBV5-3 and TRBJ2-7; the D is unclear. TRBV5-3 is an open reading frame whose function is uncertain. This CDR3 is 11 amino acids long. Trimming stripped 7 bases from V and 3 bases from J, with 8 bases between. The CDR3 spells CARSALYEQYF. The CDR3 DNA reads as TGTGCCAGATCCGCCCTCTACGAGCAGTACTTC.

The CDR3 region has the DNA TGTGCCATCAGTGCCGGGACCCAGAACACTGAAGCTTTCTTT. Its translation: CAISAGTQNTEAFF. This chain links TRBV10-3 with TRBJ1-1; TRBD1 is a possible D gene (5 bases). Trimming shortened V by 4 bases and J by 1 base, and 10 bases separated the two germline ends. The CDR3 loop spans 14 amino acids. Germline V CDR1 and CDR2: ENHRY, SYGVKD.

Worth noting for this clone: Possible read error: a much larger clone is one base away. The CDR3 sequence is CASSLGFSYEQYF. CDR3 nucleotides: TGTGCCAGCAGCTTGGGATTCTCCTACGAGCAGTACTTC. The chain joins TRBV5-6 to TRBJ2-7; D gene unclear. The CDR3 contains 13 residues. V lost 0 bases and J lost 0, with 4 bases in between. Germline CDR1 SGHDT, CDR2 YYEEEE.

The chain's CDR3 is CASSPLVFGGQYF. In nucleotides, the CDR3 is TGTGCCAGCAGTCCTCTCGTGTTCGGGGGGCAGTACTTC. V usage is TRBV6-5 and J usage is TRBJ2-7; D possibly corresponds to TRBD2 (6 bases). The V and J ends lost 5 bases and 9 bases respectively, with 17 bases between them. The CDR3 contains 13 residues. Germline V gives CDR1 MNHEY, CDR2 SVGAGI.

The chain links TRBV4-1 to TRBJ2-1; TRBD2 matches at 11 bases. The CDR3 is 17 residues long. V gave up 4 bases and J gave up 4 bases; unmatched junction bases: 9. The germline V gene has CDR1 MGHRA and CDR2 YSYEKL. The CDR3 DNA reads as TGCGCCAGCAGCCCCAGACTAGCGGGATCACTATACAATGAGCAGTTCTTC. The encoded protein is CASSPRLAGSLYNEQFF.

The CDR3: CASSPLQGRLGGYTF. CDR3 nucleotide sequence: TGTGCCAGCAGCCCCCTCCAGGGGCGCCTCGGAGGCTACACCTTC. The chain is built from TRBV11-2 and TRBJ1-2, with D perhaps TRBD1 (6 bases). The CDR3 totals 15 residues. Germline CDR1 reads SGHAT; CDR2 reads FQNNGV. V was pared by 5 bases and J by 8 bases, with 21 bases between.

V usage is TRBV10-2 and J usage is TRBJ1-2, with D unresolved. The CDR3 covers 12 residues. The germline V gene encodes CDR1 WSHSY and CDR2 SAAADI. Deletions cut 5 bases from V and 0 bases from J, with 4 bases between. CDR3 protein: CASSRTNYGYTF. DNA of the CDR3: TGCGCCAGCAGTAGGACTAACTATGGCTACACCTTC.